This entry lists 32 T cell receptor beta chains sequenced from one sample in a study of OX40 agonist ivuxolimab in advanced cancers. Data came from immunoSEQ multiplex PCR; TCRdb stores just in-frame clones and leaves some out. Of 98,000 or so clones in the sample, roughly 80% were seen once. Sequencing used CD4+ or CD8+ T cells sorted from blood, obtained in a trial of the OX40 agonist ivuxolimab. Source of these receptors: an adult with an advanced solid tumor such as melanoma, head and neck, liver or kidney cancer.

V gene TRBV5-1 combines with J gene TRBJ2-5, with D possibly TRBD1 on 6 matching bases. The J call is uncertain, as TRBJ2-7 better fits the DNA end. The CDR3 runs to 14 residues. Per germline, CDR1 SGHRS and CDR2 YFSETQ. The CDR3 DNA is TGCGCCAGCAGACTACAGGGCCTCTCCTACGAGCAGTACTTC. Translated, it gives CASRLQGLSYEQYF.

This chain joins TRBV14 and TRBJ2-3, with 12 bases that match TRBD2. J lost 0 bases, V lost 0 bases, and 13 bases had no gene match. Germline CDR1 is SGHDN and CDR2 is FVKESK. The CDR3 runs to 21 residues. This CDR3 is CASSQDQGLAGFLSSTDTQYF. Written as DNA, the CDR3 is TGTGCCAGCAGCCAAGATCAGGGACTAGCGGGTTTCCTATCTAGCACAGATACGCAGTATTTT.

This chain links TRBV10-2 with TRBJ1-5, with 7 nucleotides matching TRBD1. Trimming cost V 0 bases and J 0 bases; bases outside gene matches: 8. Germline V gene sequence: CDR1 WSHSY, CDR2 SAAADI. This CDR3 region has 18 residues. The CDR3 loop reads CASSESGTRGYSNQPQHF. As DNA, the CDR3 is TGCGCCAGCAGTGAGTCGGGGACCAGGGGGTATAGCAATCAGCCCCAGCATTTT.

The chain has TRBV19 and TRBJ2-1; D possibly matches TRBD1 or TRBD2 (6 bases each). Germline V gene data show CDR1 as LNHDA and CDR2 as SQIVND (reference sequence). The CDR3 consists of 15 residues. V dropped 5 bases and J dropped 4 bases, with 15 bases sitting between them. Here the CDR3 reads CASSVETGLYNEQFF. As DNA, the CDR3 is TGTGCCAGTAGTGTGGAGACAGGACTATACAATGAGCAGTTCTTC.

In DNA form, the CDR3 reads TGTGCCAGCAAATGGGGGGGCTTATCTGGAAACACCATATATTTT. Amino acid sequence: CASKWGGLSGNTIYF. This rearrangement joins TRBV27 to TRBJ1-3; D might be TRBD1 (6 bases). The V gene lost 7 bases and the J gene lost 1 base, with 14 bases spanning the gap. The CDR3 consists of 15 residues. Germline values: CDR1 MNHEY, CDR2 SMNVEV (reference sequence).

The chain employs TRBV28 and TRBJ2-1; TRBD2 matches 10 bases. Per the germline V gene, CDR1 is MDHEN and CDR2 is SYDVKM. V gave up 5 bases and J gave up 5 bases; unmatched junction bases: 6. This CDR3 spans 15 amino acids. The CDR3: CASSLIAGGNNEQFF. DNA of the CDR3: TGTGCCAGCAGTCTAATAGCGGGAGGAAACAATGAGCAGTTCTTC.

The chain employs TRBV7-8 and TRBJ1-5; D is unclear. Germline values: CDR1 SGHVS, CDR2 FQNEAQ. CDR3 length equals 12 residues. V gave up 8 bases and J gave up 3 bases, with 8 bases separating them. In nucleotides, the CDR3 is TGTGCCAGCGGGCGGTCCAATCAGCCCCAGCATTTT. Its translation is CASGRSNQPQHF.

The gene calls are TRBV28 and TRBJ1-2; D is unclear. There are 15 residues in the CDR3. The germline V gene has CDR1 MDHEN and CDR2 SYDVKM. V lost 4 bases to trimming and J lost 0 bases, with 12 bases between them. The CDR3 loop reads CASSSIGDANYGYTF. The CDR3 DNA reads TGTGCCAGCAGTTCCATAGGAGATGCTAACTATGGCTACACCTTC.

The rearrangement uses TRBV25-1 and TRBJ1-6; D gene ambiguous. The germline V gene encodes CDR1 MGHDK and CDR2 SYGVNS. The V and J ends lost 2 bases and 5 bases respectively, with 7 bases between them. The CDR3 runs 14 residues. This CDR3 is CASSERRNNSPLHF. CDR3 nucleotide sequence: TGTGCCAGCAGTGAACGCAGGAATAATTCACCCCTCCACTTT.

The chain carries TRBV19 and TRBJ1-4; D remains ambiguous. CDR1 and CDR2 from the germline V gene are LNHDA and SQIVND (reference sequence). V gave up 0 bases and J gave up 8 bases, with 7 bases separating them. This CDR3 region has 13 residues. CDR3 in amino acids: CASSIDVGEKLFF. The CDR3, as DNA: TGTGCCAGTAGTATAGATGTCGGGGAAAAACTGTTTTTT.

The chain recombines TRBV7-2 with TRBJ2-5, with 10 bases fitting TRBD1. Germline CDR1 is SGHTA and CDR2 is FQGNSA. The CDR3 is 14 residues long. The V and J ends lost 4 bases and 4 bases, in that order; junction bases with no gene match: 3. The chain's CDR3 is CASSSWTGGETQYF. Here the CDR3 DNA reads TGTGCCAGCAGCTCATGGACAGGGGGAGAGACCCAGTACTTC.

The CDR3 loop reads CASSNSRGNQPQHF. CDR3 coding DNA: TGTGCCAGCAGTAATTCTCGGGGCAATCAGCCCCAGCATTTT. This chain uses TRBV6-5 with TRBJ1-5; no clear D gene. Germline V gene data show CDR1 as MNHEY and CDR2 as SVGAGI. V gave up 5 bases and J gave up 2 bases, with 10 bases separating them. The CDR3 has 14 amino acids.

The chain employs TRBV30 and TRBJ2-1; D ambiguous. Germline V CDR1 and CDR2: GTSNPN, SVGIG (reference sequence). V was clipped by 3 bases and J by 0 bases, with 9 bases between them. This CDR3 spans 14 amino acids. CDR3: CAWRDPRSYNEQFF. The CDR3 bases are TGTGCCTGGAGGGACCCCCGCTCCTACAATGAGCAGTTCTTC.

The table lists this clone with a count of one. The chain combines TRBV7-2 with TRBJ2-1, with D unresolved. Germline V gene data show CDR1 as SGHTA and CDR2 as FQGNSA. The CDR3 sequence is 14 residues long. Trimming removed 3 bases from V and 3 bases from J, with 9 bases in between. The CDR3 region is CASSLGSRYNEQFF. CDR3 nucleotides: TGTGCCAGCAGCTTGGGCAGCCGCTACAATGAGCAGTTCTTC. The complete variable domain, with remaining parts taken from reference TRBV7-2 and TRBJ2-1, reads GAGVSQSPSNKVTEKGKDVELRCDPISGHTALYWYRQSLGQGLEFLIYFQGNSAPDKSGLPSDRFSAERTGGSVSTLTIQRTQQEDSAVYLCASSLGSRYNEQFFGPGTRLTVL.

This sequence joins TRBV18 and TRBJ2-7; 10 bases fit TRBD2. This CDR3 comprises 16 residues. V was pared by 3 bases and J by 5 bases, with 10 bases of the junction left unmatched. CDR1 and CDR2 from the germline V gene are KGHSH and LQKENI. CDR3 amino acids: CASSPVRVAGGNEQYF. The CDR3 DNA reads TGTGCCAGCTCACCCGTTCGTGTAGCGGGAGGAAACGAGCAGTACTTC.

This sequence joins TRBV9 and TRBJ2-2; 8 bases line up with TRBD2. The V and J ends lost 0 bases and 7 bases, in that order; junction bases with no gene match: 5. This CDR3 has 15 amino acids. Germline CDR1 is SGDLS and CDR2 is YYNGEE. The DNA of the CDR3 is TGTGCCAGCAGCGTAGTTGCGGGAGGTATCGGGGAGCTGTTTTTT. This translates into CASSVVAGGIGELFF.

The chain couples TRBV7-2 to TRBJ2-7; perhaps TRBD2 as D (6 bases). Looked up from germline, CDR1 is SGHTA and CDR2 is FQGNSA. This CDR3 contains 13 residues. V was shortened by 5 bases and J by 7 bases, with 15 bases between the two germline ends. Here the CDR3 reads CASSQRTAGEQYF. In DNA form, the CDR3 reads TGTGCCAGCAGCCAGAGGACCGCGGGGGAGCAGTACTTC. Supplemented by reference TRBV7-2 and TRBJ2-7, the full variable domain reads GAGVSQSPSNKVTEKGKDVELRCDPISGHTALYWYRQSLGQGLEFLIYFQGNSAPDKSGLPSDRFSAERTGGSVSTLTIQRTQQEDSAVYLCASSQRTAGEQYFGPGTRLTVT.

This rearrangement joins TRBV27 to TRBJ1-1; tentative D call: TRBD1 (5 bases). Germline V gene sequence: CDR1 MNHEY, CDR2 SMNVEV (reference sequence). This CDR3 is built from 14 residues. V gave up 3 bases and J gave up 3 bases, with 11 bases separating them. As DNA, the CDR3 is TGTGCCAGCAGTTTGGGAGGGGCTCACACTGAAGCTTTCTTT. This translates into CASSLGGAHTEAFF.

The genes are TRBV28 and TRBJ2-6, with D possibly matching TRBD2 (6 bases). Germline CDR1 and CDR2: MDHEN and SYDVKM. The CDR3 totals 16 residues. The ends were cut back, 2 bases at V and 0 bases at J, with 8 bases in the middle. CDR3 nucleotide sequence: TGTGCCAGCAGTTTAGGGGGGAACTCTGGGGCCAACGTCCTGACTTTC. This translates into CASSLGGNSGANVLTF.

A single count supports this clone. The V and J genes are TRBV29-1 and TRBJ2-5; 8 nucleotides agree with TRBD2. The germline gives CDR1 SQVTM, CDR2 ANQGSEA. This CDR3 has 15 residues. The junction had 6 bases not matched to a gene; V was cut back by 2 bases and J by 1 base. This CDR3 reads CSVESGGRTQETQYF. CDR3 DNA: TGCAGCGTTGAATCGGGCGGGAGGACCCAAGAGACCCAGTACTTC.

The chain uses TRBV7-2 and TRBJ1-2, with TRBD1 matching over 10 bases. Losses at the gene ends were 6 bases for V and 4 bases for J; bases not matched to a gene: 11. CDR1 and CDR2 (germline): SGHTA, FQGNSA. CDR3 size: 16 residues. CDR3: CASSPARGTGAYGYTF. The CDR3 region has the DNA TGTGCCAGCAGTCCAGCGAGGGGGACAGGGGCCTATGGCTACACCTTC.

In its sample, this clone was seen a few times. V gene TRBV4-1 combines with J gene TRBJ1-4, with D uncertain. The CDR3 runs to 15 residues. V was trimmed by 4 bases and J by 6 bases, leaving 15 bases between them. CDR1 and CDR2 from the germline V gene are MGHRA and YSYEKL. The CDR3 region is CASSPWTAEDEKLFF. The CDR3 DNA is TGCGCCAGCAGCCCATGGACTGCCGAGGATGAAAAACTGTTTTTT.

This chain uses TRBV7-2 with TRBJ2-7; possible D gene TRBD2, 5 bases. Trimming took 5 bases from V and 2 from J, leaving 16 bases between them. CDR1 is SGHTA and CDR2 is FQGNSA in the germline V gene. This CDR3 is built from 15 residues. CDR3 region: CASSPDSSSAYEQYF. CDR3 nucleotides: TGTGCCAGCAGCCCGGACTCCAGTTCAGCCTACGAGCAGTACTTC.

The chain carries TRBV19 and TRBJ2-5; D unclear. The germline V gene encodes CDR1 LNHDA and CDR2 SQIVND (reference sequence). The ends were cut back, 3 bases at V and 4 bases at J, with 9 bases in the middle. The CDR3 is 13 residues long. The CDR3 nucleotides are TGTGCCAGTAGTATCCAAAGGTCAGAGACCCAGTACTTC. It specifies CASSIQRSETQYF.

V usage is TRBV7-3 and J usage is TRBJ2-1, with D tentatively TRBD1 (6 bases). Germline CDR1 SGHTA, CDR2 FQGTGA. V lost 5 bases and J lost 8, with 16 bases in between. The CDR3 is 14 amino acids. The CDR3 nucleotides are TGTGCCAGCAGCCGGACAGTATCTAGTGATGAGCAGTTCTTC. This translates into CASSRTVSSDEQFF.

The chain has TRBV6-6 and TRBJ1-2; D is undetermined. CDR1 is MNHNY, CDR2 SVGAGI, per germline (reference sequence). The CDR3 extends over 12 amino acids. Trimming took off 5 bases at V and 4 bases at J, with 8 bases between the two ends. CDR3 sequence reads: CASSKGPYGYTF. In DNA form, the CDR3 reads TGTGCCAGCAGTAAAGGTCCCTATGGCTACACCTTC.

V gene TRBV7-8 combines with J gene TRBJ2-7; D remains unclear. CDR3 length: 15 residues. Looked up from germline, CDR1 is SGHVS and CDR2 is FQNEAQ. V shed 5 bases and J shed 1 base, with 15 bases lying between them. CDR3 nucleotides: TGTGCCAGCAGCCTTACCCGGGTCGCATCCTACGAGCAGTACTTC. It codes for CASSLTRVASYEQYF.

The V and J genes are TRBV20-1 and TRBJ2-3, with D unclear. The CDR3 extends over 11 amino acids. Per germline, CDR1 DFQATT and CDR2 SNEGSKA (reference sequence). Trimming removed 5 bases from V and 7 bases from J, with 10 bases in between. CDR3 protein: CSAPRRNTQYF. DNA for the CDR3: TGCAGTGCTCCCCGTAGAAATACGCAGTATTTT.

The chain uses TRBV6-6 and TRBJ1-2; tentatively, D is TRBD1 (5 bases). The germline gives CDR1 MNHNY, CDR2 SVGAGI (reference sequence). V lost 7 bases and J 3 bases, leaving 12 bases between the germline ends. This CDR3 comprises 13 residues. The CDR3 region has the DNA TGTGCCAGCAAAGCAGGGCTGGACTATGGCTACACCTTC. Protein: CASKAGLDYGYTF.

The V call is TRBV28, the J call TRBJ1-3; possible D gene TRBD1, 5 bases. Trimming stripped 1 base from V and 2 bases from J, with 15 bases between. CDR1 is MDHEN, CDR2 SYDVKM, per germline. The CDR3 is 17 residues long. The chain's CDR3 is CASSLSLPGKAGNTIYF. The CDR3 DNA is TGTGCCAGCAGTTTATCACTTCCAGGGAAAGCTGGAAACACCATATATTTT.

This chain uses TRBV5-4 with TRBJ1-6; 7 bases align to TRBD1. The CDR3 covers 15 residues. The germline V gene encodes CDR1 SGHNT and CDR2 YYREEE (reference sequence). The V segment lost 4 bases and the J segment 5 bases; nucleotides outside the gene matches: 6. CDR3 in DNA: TGTGCCAGCAGCCAACAGGGGAGGAATAATTCACCCCTCCACTTT. Translating gives CASSQQGRNNSPLHF.

This clone was picked up one time. V usage is TRBV7-2 and J usage is TRBJ1-1; 10 bases align to TRBD1. The CDR3 consists of 15 residues. The V and J ends lost 5 bases and 0 bases, in that order; junction bases with no gene match: 3. Germline V CDR1 and CDR2: SGHTA, FQGNSA. CDR3 nucleotides: TGTGCCAGCAGCGCGGGGACAGGGGTGAACACTGAAGCTTTCTTT. Amino acid sequence: CASSAGTGVNTEAFF.